This T cell receptor (beta chain) is drawn from a study of T cells in localized non-small cell lung cancer. Study-wide findings and caveats: Turning up in adjacent lung were a median approximately 60 of the top 100 tumor clones. With higher T cell density in blood came longer overall survival. Heterogeneity within the tumor remains possible, as just one region underwent sequencing.

The protocol was immunoSEQ multiplex PCR, while the TCRdb copy is restricted to in-frame clones and leaves out a portion. The table has tens of thousands of clones, around 87% seen once. The germline V and J ends were trimmed by 0 bases and 4 bases, with 9 bases remaining between them. The CDR3 extends over 14 amino acids. Germline V CDR1 and CDR2: LGHNA, YNFKEQ. For this clone: Antigen specificity is unknown.

The source of this sequence is a man between 35 and 75 years old with stage III lung adenocarcinoma. The sample in question was peripheral blood mononuclear cells, obtained before any cancer treatment. The chain recombines TRBV4-2 with TRBJ1-1, with a possible D match to TRBD1 (5 bases). DNA of the CDR3: TGTGCCAGCAGCCAAGACCAGGGTTCCACTGAAGCTTTCTTT. This codes for CASSQDQGSTEAFF.